A single sample gave rise to the 30 T cell receptor beta chains below, sequenced in a study of tumor-infiltrating lymphocytes in oesophageal squamous cell carcinoma. MiXCR, run by TCRdb on the PCR reads, gives a single entry per CDR3 protein. The sample holds about 14,000 distinct CDR3 sequences, 46% seen once. Sequenced sample: blood. The receptors stem from a male donor with esophageal squamous cell carcinoma.

Ten or more counts support this clonotype. The rearrangement joins TRBV7-6 to TRBJ1-1; 7 positions match TRBD1. J was trimmed by 5 bases and V by 4 bases; bases with no gene match: 10. The CDR3 is 15 residues long. The germline gives CDR1 SGHVS, CDR2 FNYEAQ. CDR3 nucleotide sequence: TGTGCCAGCAGCTCATACGACAGGGCGGGGACTGAAGCTTTCTTT. It is translated as CASSSYDRAGTEAFF.

This clonotype was detected many times. V and J are TRBV6-1 and TRBJ2-7, with TRBD2 as a possible D gene (6 bases). Germline V CDR1 and CDR2: MNHNS, SASEGT. Trimming removed 4 bases from V and 3 bases from J, with 13 bases in between. This CDR3 is built from 14 residues. As DNA, the CDR3 is TGTGCCAGCAGTGTATCGGGAGCAAGCTACGAGCAGTACTTC. Encoded protein: CASSVSGASYEQYF.

This clonotype was counted at least ten times. The V gene is TRBV2, the J gene TRBJ1-1; tentative D call: TRBD1 (6 bases). Germline CDR1 reads SNHLY; CDR2 reads FYNNEI. Trimming shortened V by 7 bases and J by 4 bases, and 10 bases separated the two germline ends. The CDR3 sequence is 12 residues long. CDR3 amino acids: CASKRGATEAFF. CDR3 DNA sequence: TGTGCCAGCAAACGGGGGGCCACTGAAGCTTTCTTT.

With regard to this clonotype: Because the CDR3 is missing its conserved closing phenylalanine or tryptophan, this is likely a read error. The DNA is left out, because the CDR3 cannot be placed on it with certainty; the CDR3 is given as TCRdb lists it. The CDR3 is CASSLSPGT. V and J are TRBV28 and TRBJ2-5; the D call in the table, TRBD1, was not verified against the DNA. Both ends counted, the CDR3 spans 9 residues. Per the germline V gene, CDR1 is MDHEN and CDR2 is SYDVKM.

The rearrangement links TRBV7-8 to TRBJ2-3; D may be TRBD1 (5 bases). The end of the DNA aligns better with TRBJ1-1, so the J call may be wrong. Germline CDR1 and CDR2: SGHVS and FQNEAQ. The CDR3 contains 14 residues. CDR3 residues: CASSLGGEGTEAFF. CDR3 nucleotide sequence: TGTGCCAGCAGCTTAGGGGGGGAAGGCACTGAAGCTTTCTTT.

V and J are TRBV7-2 and TRBJ2-1; D is tentatively TRBD1 or TRBD2 (7 bases each). Gene TRBJ2-5 matches the end of the DNA better, so the J call may be wrong. Germline V CDR1 and CDR2: SGHTA, FQGNSA. CDR3 length: 15 amino acids. Written as DNA, the CDR3 is TGTGCCAGCAGCCCATCAGGGGGGGGCCAAGAGACCCAGTACTTC. Translation gives CASSPSGGGQETQYF.

The chain employs TRBV4-1 and TRBJ2-3; no definite D call. CDR3 size: 13 residues. Deletions cut 0 bases from V and 5 bases from J, with 6 bases between. Looked up from germline, CDR1 is MGHRA and CDR2 is YSYEKL. The CDR3 protein is CASSQDRVDTQYF. CDR3 DNA sequence: TGCGCCAGCAGCCAAGATCGGGTAGATACGCAGTATTTT.

This clonotype has only a few counts. A read error may account for a junction end that differs from germline. The chain employs TRBV5-4 and TRBJ2-2; unclear D gene. The CDR3 has 16 residues. Germline V gives CDR1 SGHNT, CDR2 YYREEE (reference sequence). The CDR3 here is CASSLAFGQGTGELFF. In nucleotides, the CDR3 is TGCGCCAGCAGCTTGGCTTTCGGCCAAGGAACCGGGGAGCTGTTTTTT.

The rearrangement uses TRBV6-1 and TRBJ2-7; TRBD2 matches at 11 bases. The CDR3 spans 16 residues. Germline assignment: CDR1 MNHNS and CDR2 SASEGT. The V segment lost 6 bases and the J segment 3 bases; nucleotides outside the gene matches: 10. CDR3 coding DNA: TGTGCCAGCAGGGCGCGAGCGACTAGCGGGATCTACGAGCAGTACTTC. Its protein is CASRARATSGIYEQYF.

This clonotype is medium-sized (0.01 to 0.1%). The rearrangement uses TRBV6-1 and TRBJ1-2; TRBD1 agrees at 9 bases. Germline loops: CDR1 MNHNS, CDR2 SASEGT. Trimming removed 3 bases from V and 2 bases from J; junction bases left unmatched: 4. CDR3 length: 15 residues. The CDR3 spells CASSDSGTGNYGYTF. The CDR3 nucleotides read TGTGCCAGCAGTGACTCCGGGACAGGGAACTATGGCTACACCTTC.

The chain is built from TRBV18 and TRBJ2-1; D tentatively fits TRBD1 or TRBD2 (5 bases each). Judging by the DNA end, TRBJ2-7 fits better; the J call may be wrong. The CDR3 runs 17 residues. The V gene's germline CDR1 is KGHSH and CDR2 LQKENI. CDR3 amino acids: CASTERDGLFPRHEQYF. CDR3 nucleotides: TGTGCCAGCACGGAAAGGGACGGCCTTTTCCCTCGGCACGAGCAGTACTTC.

The sample holds many counts of this clonotype. CDR3 region: CASSYSSDHGYTF. As DNA, the CDR3 is TGTGCCAGCAGTTACTCGTCCGACCATGGCTACACCTTC. V and J are TRBV6-6 and TRBJ1-2; D unresolved. Germline CDR1 and CDR2: MNHNY and SVGAGI (reference sequence). Deletions cut 0 bases from V and 6 bases from J, with 8 bases between. The CDR3 is made up of 13 amino acids.

By share, this clonotype counts as medium-sized. The chain couples TRBV11-2 to TRBJ2-5; the D is unclear. The CDR3 is made up of 14 amino acids. Germline CDR1 reads SGHAT; CDR2 reads FQNNGV. Trimming removed 0 bases from V and 1 base from J, with 6 bases in between. The CDR3 DNA follows: TGTGCCAGCAGCTTAGATCTGACCCAAGAGACCCAGTACTTC. Protein product: CASSLDLTQETQYF.

Sample share makes this clonotype medium-sized (0.01 to 0.1%). The chain carries TRBV7-9 and TRBJ2-3; tentatively, D is TRBD2 (5 bases). The germline CDR1 and CDR2 sequences are SEHNR and FQNEAQ (reference sequence). Trimming shortened V by 2 bases and J by 4 bases, and 10 bases separated the two germline ends. The CDR3 is 14 amino acids. CDR3 region: CASSLNGNADTQYF. The CDR3, as DNA: TGTGCCAGCAGCTTAAACGGGAACGCAGATACGCAGTATTTT.

This clonotype was picked up many times. The genes are TRBV6-1 and TRBJ2-2, with D unclear. CDR3 length: 15 residues. CDR1 is MNHNS and CDR2 is SASEGT in the germline V gene. Between the trimmed V and J ends, which lost 7 bases and 0 bases, there was a span of 12 bases. The DNA of the CDR3 is TGTGCCAGCACGGGTCGGGCTTCGAACACCGGGGAGCTGTTTTTT. Protein sequence: CASTGRASNTGELFF.

By frequency in the sample, this clonotype is medium-sized. V is TRBV7-3 and J is TRBJ2-7, with 7 bases fitting TRBD1. J was trimmed by 2 bases and V by 3 bases; bases with no gene match: 4. CDR1 and CDR2 from the germline V gene are SGHTA and FQGTGA. This CDR3 comprises 14 residues. The CDR3 protein is CASSLTGTAYEQYF. CDR3 coding DNA: TGTGCCAGCAGCTTGACCGGGACAGCCTACGAGCAGTACTTC.

The V and J genes are TRBV12-3 or TRBV12-4 and TRBJ2-3; D unclear. CDR3 length: 14 amino acids. V was pared by 1 base and J by 2 bases, with 7 bases between. The CDR3 region has the DNA TGTGCCAGCAGTTTAGTCCGAGTCACAGATACGCAGTATTTT. Encoded protein: CASSLVRVTDTQYF.

This clonotype was seen more than once but under ten times. One junction end does not reproduce the germline sequence, and a read error may be involved. V and J are TRBV7-6 and TRBJ2-3; 10 nucleotides agree with TRBD2. Near its end, the DNA agrees better with TRBJ2-1, so the J call may be wrong. From germline, CDR1 is SGHVS and CDR2 FNYEAQ. CDR3 size: 13 residues. CDR3 loop: CASSPRTSGEQFF. The CDR3 nucleotides read TGTGCTAGCAGCCCTAGGACTAGCGGTGAGCAGTTCTTC.

This clonotype has a count of ten or more. The V and J genes are TRBV5-1 and TRBJ2-1; the D gene is possibly TRBD2 (5 bases). Germline CDR1 and CDR2: SGHRS and YFSETQ. V shed 0 bases and J shed 9 bases, with 10 bases lying between them. This CDR3 is built from 13 residues. The CDR3 DNA is TGCGCCAGCAGCTTGGTTGCTAGCCCTGAGCAGTTCTTC. Translation gives CASSLVASPEQFF.

This clonotype is categorized as medium-sized. The CDR3 DNA reads TGTGCCAGCAGCCATCTAGCGGGGTACTCCAATGAGCAGTACTTC. Translated: CASSHLAGYSNEQYF. This chain links TRBV7-2 with TRBJ2-7; TRBD2 matches 9 bases. This CDR3 contains 15 residues. The V gene end was trimmed by 5 bases and the J gene end by 7 bases; junction bases not matched to a gene: 12. Germline V gene data show CDR1 as SGHTA and CDR2 as FQGNSA.

This clonotype occurred many times. The chain recombines TRBV24-1 with TRBJ2-1; D remains unclear. The CDR3 sequence is 13 residues long. In germline, CDR1 is KGHDR, CDR2 SFDVKD. V gave up 4 bases and J gave up 8 bases, with 11 bases separating them. The CDR3 DNA is TGTGCCACCAGTGACTGGGCCAACTATGAGCAGTTCTTC. Residues: CATSDWANYEQFF.

The chain links TRBV6-6 to TRBJ2-7; D gene uncertain. With the DNA end fitting TRBJ2-1 better, the J assignment may be wrong. This CDR3 is built from 14 residues. Germline V gives CDR1 MNHNY, CDR2 SVGAGI (reference sequence). CDR3 amino acids: CASSWSSSYNEQFF. In DNA, the CDR3 is TGTGCCAGCAGTTGGTCCAGCTCCTACAATGAGCAGTTCTTC.

This rearrangement joins TRBV10-1 to TRBJ2-3; D is possibly TRBD1 (5 bases). The J call may be incorrect, as the DNA end agrees better with TRBJ2-7. The CDR3 totals 15 residues. Germline values: CDR1 WNHNN, CDR2 SYGVQD (reference sequence). The CDR3 reads CASSEFQGGNNEQYF. DNA of the CDR3: TGCGCCAGCAGTGAGTTCCAGGGCGGAAACAATGAGCAGTACTTC.

Judged by abundance, this clonotype is medium-sized (0.01 to 0.1%). The chain joins TRBV10-3 to TRBJ2-5, with 9 bases identical to TRBD2. Unmatched junction bases numbered 12, after V lost 6 bases and J lost 13 bases. Germline loops: CDR1 ENHRY, CDR2 SYGVKD. The CDR3 contains 13 residues. This CDR3 reads CAIRPGTSHDPYF. Here the CDR3 DNA reads TGTGCCATCAGACCCGGGACTAGCCACGACCCGTACTTC.

A word on this clonotype: A clone one base away is much larger, so this may be a read error. The V gene is TRBV24-1, the J gene TRBJ2-5; TRBD1 aligns across 9 bases. The germline gives CDR1 KGHDR, CDR2 SFDVKD. The V segment lost 5 bases and the J segment 11 bases; nucleotides outside the gene matches: 8. The CDR3 runs 13 residues. The CDR3 DNA sequence: TGTGCCACCAGTGTACAGGGGGCCAGTGAGCAGTACTTC. This gives the protein CATSVQGASEQYF.

CDR3 DNA sequence: TGTGCCACCGGACAGGGCGACACCGGGGAGCTGTATTTT. It encodes CATGQGDTGELYF. This chain links TRBV24-1 with TRBJ2-3, with TRBD1 matching over 8 bases. The trim removed 9 bases at V and 14 bases at J, leaving 15 bases unmatched. The CDR3 extends over 13 amino acids. Germline assignment: CDR1 KGHDR and CDR2 SFDVKD.

Ten or more counts support this clonotype. Since a much larger clone is just one base distant, this may be a read error. The genes are TRBV7-3 and TRBJ2-7; TRBD2 matches at 9 bases. V shed 5 bases, J shed 7 bases, and the junction held 15 bases outside the gene matches. CDR3 size: 16 residues. Germline V gene data show CDR1 as SGHTA and CDR2 as FQGTGA. The CDR3 nucleotides are TGTGCCAGCAGCCCAGCCGGGACTAGCAGGTACAATGAGCAGTACTTC. This gives the protein CASSPAGTSRYNEQYF.

This chain joins TRBV3-1 and TRBJ2-3, with 9 bases lining up with TRBD2. The trim removed 1 base at V and 5 bases at J, leaving 4 bases unmatched. The CDR3 totals 15 residues. Germline assignment: CDR1 LGHDT and CDR2 YNNKEL (reference sequence). This chain's CDR3 is CASSQVASGVDTQYF. As DNA, the CDR3 is TGTGCCAGCAGCCAAGTCGCTAGCGGGGTAGATACGCAGTATTTT.

This clonotype occurred many times. The chain links TRBV6-2 or TRBV6-3 to TRBJ1-1, with 9 bases that match TRBD1. V lost 5 bases and J lost 0; bases outside the gene matches: 4. Germline-derived CDR1 and CDR2 are MNHEY and SVGEGT. The CDR3 has 15 residues. CDR3 nucleotides: TGTGCCAGCAGTGGAGACAGGGGGATGAACACTGAAGCTTTCTTT. It is translated as CASSGDRGMNTEAFF.

This clonotype appeared many times. The chain carries TRBV5-6 and TRBJ2-2; D remains ambiguous. Germline V gene data show CDR1 as SGHDT and CDR2 as YYEEEE. The CDR3 is made up of 13 amino acids. Deletions cut 1 base from V and 5 bases from J, with 6 bases between. CDR3: CASSLPVTGELFF. The CDR3 nucleotides read TGTGCCAGCAGCTTGCCAGTGACCGGGGAGCTGTTTTTT.